Given below is one TCR beta chain in context. Its specific antigen is unknown. Nothing much larger sits one base from this clone, and base qualities are not available. V was cut back by 5 bases and J by 5 bases, leaving a gap of 7 bases between them. Including cysteine and phenylalanine, the CDR3 has 13 amino acids. Only the CDR3 part of the read is kept: 39 bases, read in frame from the first base. Libraries were prepared through PCR. DNA from cultured CD4+ T cells underwent TCR sequencing with the Oncomine TCR Beta short-read assay at the Johns Hopkins FTIC core. The QIAamp micro DNA kit was used to extract genomic DNA from the cultured CD4+ T cells. Oncomine TCR Beta libraries from cultured CD4+ T cells were pooled using unique dual indexes and sequenced on an Illumina iSeq 100. In the authors' own workflow: Non-productive sequences were removed, and CDR3s that did not start with C, did not end with F or W, or were shorter than 7 amino acids were discarded. Antigen-specific clonotypes were identified with the MANAFEST web application by comparing peptide-stimulated wells with reference and other culture wells. To be called positive, a clone needed an FDR below 0.05, an odds ratio above 5, and a productive frequency above 0.1% in at least two of three replicate wells. Cross-reactive clonotypes were defined as significantly expanded in both SARS-CoV-2 spike wells and at least one common cold coronavirus spike condition. Levenshtein distances (stringdist) and unrooted phylogenetic trees (ape) in R version 3.6.1 were used to assess CDR3 homology. TCRdb took the public reads, trimmed them with fastp at Q25, ran MiXCR for clone calling and kept in-frame beta chains. Rows with a matching CDR3 protein are joined into one entry that keeps the most common DNA and genes. TCRdb's processing, not the authors' own work, is the source of the V and J calls. A total of more than 6,000 distinct CDR3 sequences appear in this sample, around a fifth of them only once. The ten largest clonotypes hold about 10% of the sample.

Per the publication, the treatment or condition label means: roughly ten-day PBMC culture with coronavirus spike peptide pools or control peptides (ViraFEST assay). The ViraFEST assay, used in the study, expanded antigen-specific T cells with peptide pools and then identified the expanded clonotypes through TCR sequencing. The convalescent patients' positive SARS-CoV-2 PCR tests were from March to December 2020, which was before the Alpha, Beta and Delta variants emerged in the United States. Some 2 million PBMCs per well were cultured in IMDM with roughly 4.8% human AB serum and 7.5 to 10 IU/ml IL-2, plus 10 ug/ml peptide pools. Half of the culture medium was replaced with fresh IL-2-containing medium on days 3 and 7. Once the cells had been in culture for about 10 days, the EasySep CD4+ T cell isolation kit was used to isolate CD4+ T cells by negative selection. Ficoll-Paque Plus gradient centrifugation was used to isolate PBMCs from whole blood, and the isolated PBMCs were then either used fresh or cryopreserved at -140C. In general, triplicate wells were set up for every culture condition.

This specimen comes from a study of vaccination and CD4 T cells after COVID-19 (dated by TCRdb to between 2021 and 2022). Regarding the research as a whole: Convalescent patients had a positive SARS-CoV-2 result on nasal swab PCR, and of these patients, under ten had mild disease and one had severe disease. The convalescent cohort included six males and four females, with two Hispanic individuals, seven Caucasians, two Asians and one multiracial person. Participants got two doses of the Pfizer-BioNTech BNT162b2 vaccine (n=8) or two doses of the Moderna mRNA-1273 vaccine (n=2). Post-COVID blood samples from convalescent patients were collected a median of around 100 days after diagnosis, with a range of 35 to 161 days. Post-vaccine blood samples were taken a median of roughly 75 days after the second vaccine dose, with a range of about 14 to 241 days. Overlapping spike peptide pools from SARS-CoV-2 and from the common cold coronaviruses HCoV-NL63, HCoV-OC43 and HCoV-229E were used as culture stimuli. Control cultures used a CEFX viral epitope pool as positive control, an HIV-1 Nef peptide pool as negative control, or no peptide. In some eleven COVID-19 convalescent patients and a handful of infection-naive healthy vaccine recipients, researchers compared the spike-specific CD4+ TCR repertoire from before mRNA vaccination with the repertoire from after.

What the research found in general, with its limitations: Among convalescent patients, a median about 90% of the SARS-CoV-2-reactive clones seen after vaccination appeared only after vaccination, which suggests priming specific to the vaccine. Relatively few convalescent patients were included in the study, and early timepoints after natural infection were not analyzed. Of the vaccine-specific clones in convalescent patients, 304 of 307, or nearly all, reacted only to SARS-CoV-2 spike and did not cross-react with common cold coronaviruses. The median number of SARS-CoV-2-reactive clonotypes rose from around 21 after infection to roughly 38 after vaccination, but the change was not significant.

This specimen was CD4+ T cells from blood, cultured in vitro, taken after SARS-CoV-2 vaccination. This receptor was obtained from a human donor who had recovered from COVID-19. The chain is made from TRBV12-3 or TRBV12-4 and TRBJ1-6; the D gene cannot be named for sure. The CDR3 amino acid sequence is: CASSPPDNSPLHF. The DNA sequence reads TGTGCCAGCAGTCCCCCCGATAATTCACCCCTCCACTTT.